The 5 T cell receptor beta chains below were found in one sample sequenced in a study of CD8+ T cells in alopecia areata. Treatment given: oral pan-JAK inhibitor, 5-10 mg twice daily. RNA extraction was followed by reverse transcription into cDNA, which acted as the sequencing template. Sequenced by immunoSEQ multiplex PCR; TCRdb stores in-frame clones only, minus some. The table lists under 350,000 clones, 58% of them singletons. Sequencing used CD4+ T cells sorted from blood, obtained at week 24, from a patient treated with tofacitinib. Every receptor here comes from a human donor with alopecia areata.

V and J are TRBV30 and TRBJ2-5; TRBD1 aligns across 9 bases. The germline V gene encodes CDR1 GTSNPN and CDR2 SVGIG (reference sequence). The CDR3 runs 12 residues. The CDR3 nucleotides read TGTGCAGGGACAGGGAGCGGTGAGACCCAGTACTTC. This sequence encodes CAGTGSGETQYF.

This sequence joins TRBV29-1 and TRBJ2-1; 14 nucleotides agree with TRBD2. With V trimmed by 7 bases and J by 8 bases, 10 bases remained unmatched. The germline V gene has CDR1 SQVTM and CDR2 ANQGSEA. The length of the CDR3 is 15 residues. The CDR3 sequence: CSGYGGTSGGYEQFF. The CDR3 nucleotides read TGCAGCGGCTACGGAGGGACTAGCGGGGGTTATGAGCAGTTCTTC.

V usage is TRBV7-8 and J usage is TRBJ2-5; no reliable D call. The ends were cut back, 3 bases at V and 0 bases at J, with 5 bases in the middle. The CDR3 consists of 13 residues. The germline V gene has CDR1 SGHVS and CDR2 FQNEAQ. As DNA, the CDR3 is TGTGCCAGCAGCTTGGTCCACCAAGAGACCCAGTACTTC. Protein: CASSLVHQETQYF.

The V call is TRBV19, the J call TRBJ2-5; the D gene is possibly TRBD1 (5 bases). Germline lookup yields CDR1 LNHDA and CDR2 SQIVND (reference sequence). The CDR3 extends over 15 amino acids. Trimming removed 5 bases at V and 2 bases at J, with 15 bases between. The CDR3 reads CASSGIGAQQETQYF. CDR3 sequence (DNA): TGTGCCAGTAGTGGCATAGGGGCGCAACAAGAGACCCAGTACTTC.

The CDR3 here is CASSLRTGGITDTQYF. CDR3 bases: TGTGCCAGCAGCTTAAGGACAGGGGGCATAACAGATACGCAGTATTTT. The chain uses TRBV7-3 and TRBJ2-3; TRBD1 agrees at 11 bases. V trimming: 1 base; J trimming: 3 bases; junction bases outside the gene matches: 3. The CDR3 extends over 16 amino acids. The germline V gene has CDR1 SGHTA and CDR2 FQGTGA.